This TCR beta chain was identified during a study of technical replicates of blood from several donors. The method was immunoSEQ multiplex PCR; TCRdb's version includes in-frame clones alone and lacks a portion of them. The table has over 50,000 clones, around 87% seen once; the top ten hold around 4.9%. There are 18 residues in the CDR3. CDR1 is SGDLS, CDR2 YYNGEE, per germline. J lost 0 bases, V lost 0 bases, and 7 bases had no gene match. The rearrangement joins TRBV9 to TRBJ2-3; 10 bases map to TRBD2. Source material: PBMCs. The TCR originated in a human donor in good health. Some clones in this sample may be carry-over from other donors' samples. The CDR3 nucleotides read TGTGCCAGCAGCGTAGGGCTAGCGGGGGACCCTAGCACAGATACGCAGTATTTT. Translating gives CASSVGLAGDPSTDTQYF.